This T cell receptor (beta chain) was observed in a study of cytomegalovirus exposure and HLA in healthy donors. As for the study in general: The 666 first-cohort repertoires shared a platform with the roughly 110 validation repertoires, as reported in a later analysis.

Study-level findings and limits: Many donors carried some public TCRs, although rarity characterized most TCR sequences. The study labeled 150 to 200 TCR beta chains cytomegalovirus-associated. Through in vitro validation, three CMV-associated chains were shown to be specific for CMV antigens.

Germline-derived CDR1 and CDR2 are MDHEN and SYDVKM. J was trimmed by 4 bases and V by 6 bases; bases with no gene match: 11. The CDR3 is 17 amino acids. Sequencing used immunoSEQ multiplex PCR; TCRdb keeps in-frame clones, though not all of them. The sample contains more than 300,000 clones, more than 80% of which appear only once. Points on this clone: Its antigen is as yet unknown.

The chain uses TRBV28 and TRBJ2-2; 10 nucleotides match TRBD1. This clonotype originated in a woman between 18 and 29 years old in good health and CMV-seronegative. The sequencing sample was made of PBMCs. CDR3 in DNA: TGTGCCAGCAGCCTCGCCGGGACAGGGGAGACCACCGGGGAGCTGTTTTTT. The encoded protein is CASSLAGTGETTGELFF.